Below are 21 T cell receptor beta chains sequenced from a single sample in a study of early T cells in non-severe SARS-CoV-2 infection. TCRdb re-called the 5' RACE reads with MiXCR, one entry per CDR3 protein. The data contain about 80,000 distinct CDR3 sequences, 10% to 15% of them singletons. The specimen sequenced was whole blood. Receptor source: an adult who was a healthcare worker with PCR-confirmed SARS-CoV-2 infection or an uninfected control (not recorded which).

This clonotype was counted many times. This chain joins TRBV27 and TRBJ1-1, with D maybe TRBD1 (6 bases). CDR3 length equals 13 residues. V was trimmed by 6 bases and J by 4 bases, leaving 12 bases between them. The V gene's germline CDR1 is MNHEY and CDR2 SMNVEV (reference sequence). The CDR3 protein is CASRVHRVTEAFF. The CDR3 DNA follows: TGTGCCAGCAGAGTCCACAGGGTCACTGAAGCTTTCTTT.

This clonotype was counted only a few times. V usage is TRBV20-1 and J usage is TRBJ1-4; possible D gene TRBD1, 6 bases. V dropped 6 bases and J dropped 4 bases, with 15 bases sitting between them. The CDR3 spans 14 residues. Germline V gene lookup returns CDR1 DFQATT and CDR2 SNEGSKA (reference sequence). The CDR3 region is CSARGLGGNEKLFF. CDR3 nucleotide sequence: TGCAGTGCCCGGGGTTTAGGGGGTAATGAAAAACTGTTTTTT.

In DNA, the CDR3 is TGTGCCAGCAGCCAGCTTTGGAGGGAAGAGACCCAGTACTTC. Its translation: CASSQLWREETQYF. The genes are TRBV7-9 and TRBJ2-5; a possible D gene is TRBD2 (6 bases). CDR1 and CDR2 from the germline V gene are SEHNR and FQNEAQ (reference sequence). V was shortened by 5 bases and J by 3 bases, with 13 bases between the two germline ends. This CDR3 is built from 14 residues.

The CDR3 nucleotides read TGTGCCAGCAGCCAAGCGCAAGGGGCGGCTCAGCCCCAGCATTTT. Translated: CASSQAQGAAQPQHF. The rearrangement joins TRBV3-1 to TRBJ1-5; possibly TRBD1 for D (5 bases). The V gene's germline CDR1 is LGHDT and CDR2 YNNKEL (reference sequence). This CDR3 region has 15 residues. Between the trimmed V and J ends, which lost 1 base and 6 bases, there was a span of 13 bases.

This clonotype was found a few times. The V call is TRBV30, the J call TRBJ2-2, with D perhaps TRBD1 or TRBD2 (6 bases each). Per the germline V gene, CDR1 is GTSNPN and CDR2 is SVGIG (reference sequence). V was clipped by 3 bases and J by 7 bases, with 18 bases between them. The CDR3 spans 15 residues. The CDR3 loop is CAWRGAGHAGGELFF. The CDR3, as DNA: TGTGCCTGGAGGGGCGCGGGACACGCGGGCGGGGAGCTGTTTTTT.

This clonotype was recorded at least ten times. In nucleotides, the CDR3 is TGTGCCAGCAGCTTAACTACCTTCGATGAGCAGTTCTTC. Amino acids: CASSLTTFDEQFF. This chain joins TRBV7-3 and TRBJ2-1; no reliable D call. Germline CDR1 SGHTA, CDR2 FQGTGA. The V and J ends lost 0 bases and 8 bases respectively, with 8 bases between them. This CDR3 contains 13 residues.

This clonotype was seen a few times. This chain uses TRBV6-5 with TRBJ2-1; 9 positions agree with TRBD2. CDR1 is MNHEY, CDR2 SVGAGI, per germline. This CDR3 is built from 15 residues. The junction had 6 bases not matched to a gene; V was cut back by 4 bases and J by 5 bases. In DNA form, the CDR3 reads TGTGCCAGCAGTTGGAGCGGGGGGATTCACAATGAGCAGTTCTTC. This sequence encodes CASSWSGGIHNEQFF.

This clonotype was seen many times. The chain links TRBV11-2 to TRBJ2-7; no firm D call. V lost 5 bases, J lost 7 bases, and 9 bases lay in between. Germline CDR1 SGHAT, CDR2 FQNNGV. This CDR3 is 11 amino acids long. CDR3 DNA sequence: TGTGCCAGCAGCCAGACTGAAGAGCAGTACTTC. Protein sequence: CASSQTEEQYF. Variable domain in full (rest from reference TRBV11-2 and TRBJ2-7): EAGVAQSPRYKIIEKRQSVAFWCNPISGHATLYWYQQILGQGPKLLIQFQNNGVVDDSQLPKDRFSAERLKGVDSTLKIQPAKLEDSAVYLCASSQTEEQYFGPGTRLTVT.

The sample holds a few counts of this clonotype. This chain joins TRBV9 and TRBJ2-1; TRBD2 aligns across 9 bases. The CDR3 is made up of 13 amino acids. CDR1 SGDLS and CDR2 YYNGEE come from the germline V gene. Trimming cost V 2 bases and J 9 bases; bases outside gene matches: 3. CDR3 DNA sequence: TGTGCCAGCAGCGTTCCTAGCGGGACTGAGCAGTTCTTC. Translated, it gives CASSVPSGTEQFF.

This clonotype was recorded many times. A read error may account for a junction end that differs from germline. The chain links TRBV7-9 to TRBJ2-7; 12 bases align to TRBD2. There are 14 residues in the CDR3. Germline V gives CDR1 SEHNR, CDR2 FQNEAQ (reference sequence). The CDR3 protein is CASSLAGGPYEQYF. CDR3 nucleotides: TGTGCCAGCAGCCTAGCGGGAGGGCCCTACGAGCAGTACTTC.

The sample holds many counts of this clonotype. The DNA for the CDR3 is TGCAGTGCTAGGGGGGCACAGGGGGCGAATCAGCCCCAGCATTTT. Protein product: CSARGAQGANQPQHF. The V gene is TRBV20-1, the J gene TRBJ1-5; 9 bases align to TRBD1. The germline gives CDR1 DFQATT, CDR2 SNEGSKA (reference sequence). This CDR3 is built from 15 residues. V was clipped by 3 bases and J by 4 bases; unmatched bases: 7.

This clonotype was detected only a few times. The chain joins TRBV28 to TRBJ1-1; maybe TRBD1 (6 bases). The germline V gene has CDR1 MDHEN and CDR2 SYDVKM. Between the trimmed V and J ends, which lost 11 bases and 1 base, there was a span of 14 bases. The CDR3 consists of 13 residues. The CDR3 DNA reads TGTGCCGCGGCTTCGACAGGGAACACTGAAGCTTTCTTT. This encodes CAAASTGNTEAFF.

This clonotype appeared many times. The DNA of the CDR3 is TGTGCCAGCAGCTTAAGGAGCGGGACATTACCCTACGAGCAGTACTTC. Translated, it gives CASSLRSGTLPYEQYF. This rearrangement joins TRBV7-9 to TRBJ2-7, with a weak D call TRBD2 (7 bases). The CDR3 runs 16 residues. Trimming removed 2 bases at V and 2 bases at J, with 16 bases between. Germline loops: CDR1 SEHNR, CDR2 FQNEAQ (reference sequence).

The chain recombines TRBV2 with TRBJ1-1; D call uncertain. V was cut by 1 base and J by 4 bases, with 10 bases left in between. The V gene's germline CDR1 is SNHLY and CDR2 FYNNEI. This CDR3 region has 14 residues. The CDR3 nucleotides read TGTGCCAGCAGTGAAGAACGCAGAGGCACTGAAGCTTTCTTT. Translating it yields CASSEERRGTEAFF.

This clonotype is medium-sized. The chain is built from TRBV7-8 and TRBJ2-7; D remains ambiguous. Germline V gene data show CDR1 as SGHVS and CDR2 as FQNEAQ. The CDR3 length is 14 residues. V was trimmed by 1 base and J by 2 bases, leaving 9 bases between them. CDR3 in amino acids: CASSLGPTAYEQYF. Here the CDR3 DNA reads TGTGCCAGCAGCTTAGGGCCCACCGCCTACGAGCAGTACTTC.

The chain employs TRBV9 and TRBJ2-3; 7 bases agree with TRBD2. Germline CDR1 reads SGDLS; CDR2 reads YYNGEE. V was clipped by 3 bases and J by 7 bases; unmatched bases: 8. The CDR3 sequence is 14 residues long. The CDR3 DNA is TGTGCCAGCAGCGAAGCGGGATTTGACCATACGCAGTATTTT. It codes for CASSEAGFDHTQYF. Complete variable domain (other parts from reference TRBV9 and TRBJ2-3): DSGVTQTPKHLITATGQRVTLRCSPRSGDLSVYWYQQSLDQGLQFLIQYYNGEERAKGNILERFSAQQFPDLHSELNLSSLELGDSALYFCASSEAGFDHTQYFGPGTRLTVL.

As for this clonotype: Since a much larger clone is just one base distant, this may be a read error. V and J are TRBV29-1 and TRBJ1-1; D gene ambiguous. CDR1 and CDR2 from the germline V gene are SQVTM and ANQGSEA. This CDR3 comprises 14 residues. The CDR3 DNA is TGCAGCGCTGAAGAGGTCTACACGAACACTGAAGCTTTCTTT. This gives the protein CSAEEVYTNTEAFF.

This clonotype turned up a few times. This chain uses TRBV27 with TRBJ2-1, with D perhaps TRBD2 (5 bases). This CDR3 comprises 14 residues. Germline loops: CDR1 MNHEY, CDR2 SMNVEV (reference sequence). V was trimmed by 3 bases and J by 8 bases, leaving 14 bases between them. The CDR3, as DNA: TGTGCCAGCAGTTTGGCTACGGCGAGGGATGAGCAGTTCTTC. It codes for CASSLATARDEQFF.

This clonotype came up a few times. J is TRBJ1-3 and V is TRBV28; no clear D gene. There are 14 residues in the CDR3. Trimming cost V 5 bases and J 10 bases, with 18 bases left between them. CDR1 and CDR2 from the germline V gene are MDHEN and SYDVKM. DNA for the CDR3: TGTGCCAGCAGTCCCATATACGCGGGTCAGACCATATATTTT. Translation gives CASSPIYAGQTIYF.

This clonotype was observed many times. The rearrangement links TRBV28 to TRBJ2-4; 8 nucleotides match TRBD1. The CDR3 has 17 residues. V was pared by 7 bases and J by 2 bases, with 13 bases of the junction left unmatched. From germline, CDR1 is MDHEN and CDR2 SYDVKM. CDR3 in DNA: TGTGCCAGCAACAGGCCCCGGGACAGGATCACCAAAAACATTCAGTACTTC. This codes for CASNRPRDRITKNIQYF.

This clonotype was seen many times. This rearrangement joins TRBV28 to TRBJ2-1; D not resolved. In germline, CDR1 is MDHEN, CDR2 SYDVKM. The CDR3 is 15 amino acids. V lost 7 bases to trimming and J lost 7 bases, with 20 bases between them. CDR3 sequence reads: CASISGGPKGNEQFF. In DNA form, the CDR3 reads TGTGCCAGCATCAGTGGCGGCCCTAAGGGAAATGAGCAGTTCTTC.